This T cell receptor (beta chain) was recovered during a study of T cell responses to AZD1222 COVID-19 vaccine. Notes on the study in general: Donor demographics were predominantly white British with a female majority; clonal diversity may be underestimated. CD4 TCRs linked to vaccination spanned spike, dominating at 160-218 and 743-854. At study baseline, merely more than 5 AZD1222 recipients were seropositive.

The assay was immunoSEQ multiplex PCR, and TCRdb's table has in-frame clones only and misses some. Seen here are roughly 93,000 clones, over 85% observed once, and the top ten hold about 5.7%. Germline lookup yields CDR1 SGHNT and CDR2 YYREEE (reference sequence). Trimming pared 2 bases from V and 2 bases from J, leaving 11 bases between. The CDR3 has 14 residues. On this clone itself: Antigen: not known.

This TCR derives from an adult who received the AZD1222 COVID-19 vaccine. The chain links TRBV5-4 to TRBJ2-7; D gene ambiguous. The sample here was peripheral blood, taken 28 days after the second AZD1222 dose. CDR3 coding DNA: TGTGCCAGCAGCTTCTTACCGGCGACCTACGAGCAGTACGTC. Its translation: CASSFLPATYEQYV.